The TCR beta chain under discussion was sequenced for a study of T-cell reconstitution after alpha-beta-depleted transplantation in children. In this sample, this clonotype turned up many times. With 3 bases removed from V and 0 bases from J, the gap between germline ends came to 11 bases. Germline CDR1 is DFQATT and CDR2 is SNEGSKA (reference sequence). The CDR3 is 14 amino acids. Preparation of the TCRbeta library was carried out with unique molecular identifiers. Using its own MiXCR run on the PCR reads, TCRdb lists one record per CDR3 protein. The sample carries approximately 640,000 distinct CDR3 sequences, 16% recorded once.

The input for sequencing was PBMCs from the stem cell graft donor, taken from the stem cell graft. V usage is TRBV20-1 and J usage is TRBJ1-1; D remains unclear. The source is a human donor who donated a stem cell graft to a child with acute myeloid leukemia. This CDR3 is CSASVPVMNTEAFF. The CDR3 coding sequence is TGCAGTGCTAGCGTACCGGTGATGAACACTGAAGCTTTCTTT.